These 32 T cell receptor beta chains were all obtained from the same sample, sequenced in a study of tumor and adjacent non-tumor tissue in lung cancer. No cell sorting was done before RNA was extracted from the tissue. A modified ARM-PCR protocol with three rounds of nested PCR amplified TCRbeta. Each CDR3 protein gets one entry after TCRdb re-called the multiplex PCR reads with MiXCR. The repertoire consists of 65,000 to 95,000 distinct CDR3 sequences, with 55% to 70% occurring once and the leading ten covering over 10%. The specimen was lung tumor tissue. Receptor source: a woman aged 70-85 years with non-small cell lung cancer.

Remarks on this clonotype: Germline and junction disagree at one end, which may indicate a read error. This chain uses TRBV12-3 or TRBV12-4 with TRBJ1-5, with D unresolved. CDR3 length: 14 amino acids. In DNA form, the CDR3 reads TGCGCCAGCAGTACTCGGGCTAAGAATCAGCCCCAGCATTTT. This codes for CASSTRAKNQPQHF.

As regards this clonotype: The junction does not match germline at one end; this may be a read error. The V and J genes are TRBV28 and TRBJ2-3, with D maybe TRBD1 (5 bases). The CDR3 loop spans 14 amino acids. CDR1 is MDHEN, CDR2 SYDVKM, per germline. CDR3 bases: TGTGCCAGCAGTGGGGCCATTAGCACAGATACACAGTATTTT. Translated, it gives CASSGAISTDTQYF.

Note on this clonotype: Relative to the germline gene, one junction end is altered; a read error may explain this. The chain is built from TRBV6-5 and TRBJ1-2, with TRBD1 as a possible D gene (6 bases). The germline V gene has CDR1 MNHEY and CDR2 SVGAGI. The CDR3 has 15 amino acids. The CDR3, as DNA: TGTGTCAGCAGTGGACAGAGTCTCTTCGTCTATGGCTACACCTTC. Amino acid sequence: CVSSGQSLFVYGYTF.

On this clonotype: Since a much larger clone is just one base distant, this may be a read error. The V gene is TRBV30, the J gene TRBJ2-5; D is unresolved. There are 13 residues in the CDR3. Germline values: CDR1 GTSNPN, CDR2 SVGIG (reference sequence). Trimming took 5 bases from V and 5 from J, leaving 15 bases between them. CDR3 protein: CAWGSTAWETQYF. In DNA, the CDR3 is TGTGCCTGGGGTTCCACAGCGTGGGAGACCCAGTACTTC.

The CDR3 sequence is CASKETSWANVLTF. In nucleotides, the CDR3 is TGTGCCAGTAAAGAGACTTCTTGGGCCAACGTCCTGACTTTC. The chain employs TRBV5-4 and TRBJ2-6; D remains ambiguous. CDR1 SGHNT and CDR2 YYREEE come from the germline V gene (reference sequence). The germline V and J ends were trimmed by 8 bases and 5 bases, with 14 bases remaining between them. This CDR3 region has 14 residues.

In this sample, this clonotype turned up once. The chain uses TRBV7-9 and TRBJ2-3; 8 positions match TRBD2. Germline V gives CDR1 SEHNR, CDR2 FQNEAQ (reference sequence). CDR3 length: 16 amino acids. The ends lost 6 bases at V and 4 bases at J; junction bases unmatched: 12. CDR3 nucleotides: TGTGCCAGCAGGGAAAGCGGGGGTCTCGCGGCAGATACGCAGTATTTT. Its protein product is CASRESGGLAADTQYF.

Of note for this clonotype: At one boundary the junction diverges from the germline segment, which might be a read error. The chain is built from TRBV11-1 and TRBJ2-7; the D is unclear. There are 14 residues in the CDR3. Germline assignment: CDR1 SGHAT and CDR2 FQDESV (reference sequence). CDR3 bases: TGTGCCAGCAGCCTAGAGGCAGACAACTACAAGCAGTACTTC. It is translated as CASSLEADNYKQYF.

In regard to this clonotype: One junction end disagrees with the germline gene, perhaps due to a read error. The J gene is TRBJ1-2, the V gene TRBV5-5; D is uncertain. The CDR3 length is 15 residues. Germline V gene lookup returns CDR1 SGHKS and CDR2 YYEKEE (reference sequence). In DNA, the CDR3 is TGTGCCAGCAGCTTGGCCCCCGTCAGTGACTATGGTTACACCTTC. This gives the protein CASSLAPVSDYGYTF.

This clonotype came up a few times. A much larger clone lies one base from this, so it may be a read error. The chain couples TRBV20-1 to TRBJ1-2, with unresolved D. The CDR3 totals 13 residues. Per the germline V gene, CDR1 is DFQATT and CDR2 is SNEGSKA (reference sequence). The V and J ends lost 3 bases and 7 bases respectively, with 15 bases between them. In DNA form, the CDR3 reads TGCAGTGCTAGTGGGAAGGTTGGCAGTGGCTACACCTTC. Translating gives CSASGKVGSGYTF.

To note about this clonotype: An end of the junction differs from the germline gene, which may be a read error. The DNA for the CDR3 is TGTGTCAGCAGTTACTCGATGGACTTTGGGACCAACGTCCTGACTTTC. The encoded protein is CVSSYSMDFGTNVLTF. This chain links TRBV6-5 with TRBJ2-6, with D maybe TRBD2 (5 bases). The CDR3 covers 16 residues. Germline lookup yields CDR1 MNHEY and CDR2 SVGAGI.

The V gene is TRBV20-1, the J gene TRBJ2-1; D call uncertain. Looked up from germline, CDR1 is DFQATT and CDR2 is SNEGSKA (reference sequence). V was trimmed by 6 bases and J by 9 bases, leaving 18 bases between them. The CDR3 extends over 13 amino acids. As DNA, the CDR3 is TGCAGTGCCCCACCCCTTGCGCTGGTTGAGCAGTTCTTC. This sequence encodes CSAPPLALVEQFF.

For this clonotype: This may come from a read error, since a much larger clone is one base off. V and J are TRBV20-1 and TRBJ2-3, with unresolved D. The germline V gene encodes CDR1 DFQATT and CDR2 SNEGSKA (reference sequence). The CDR3 sequence is 14 residues long. CDR3 bases: TGCAGTGCTCCCCCCCTGGATAGCACAGATATGCAGTATTTT. Protein sequence: CSAPPLDSTDMQYF.

With respect to this clonotype: At one end the junction does not follow the germline gene, possibly because of a read error. The chain has TRBV12-3 or TRBV12-4 and TRBJ2-1; TRBD2 matches at 11 bases. The CDR3 extends over 16 amino acids. The CDR3 spells CASTSTSGTSGNEQLF. CDR3 DNA: TGTGCCAGCACTTCAACTTCCGGGACTAGCGGCAATGAGCAGCTCTTC.

For this clonotype: An end of the junction does not agree with germline; a read error may underlie this. The rearrangement links TRBV6-6 to TRBJ1-5, with D perhaps matching TRBD1 (6 bases). The CDR3 is 16 residues long. Germline values: CDR1 MNHNY, CDR2 SVGAGI (reference sequence). In DNA form, the CDR3 reads TGTGCCAGCAGTCCCCGTCACATGGGGGCCAATCAGCACCAGCATTTT. Translated: CASSPRHMGANQHQHF.

This clonotype was found many times. The rearrangement links TRBV7-9 to TRBJ2-3; D perhaps matches TRBD2 (6 bases). The CDR3 contains 15 residues. CDR1 is SEHNR and CDR2 is FQNEAQ in the germline V gene (reference sequence). Between the trimmed V and J ends, which lost 5 bases and 0 bases, there was a span of 12 bases. In DNA, the CDR3 is TGTGCCAGCAGCCCCCCGGGGGTGAGCACAGATACGCAGTATTTT. As protein: CASSPPGVSTDTQYF.

The chain combines TRBV29-1 with TRBJ2-3, with D tentatively TRBD1 or TRBD2 (6 bases each). In germline, CDR1 is SQVTM, CDR2 ANQGSEA. V lost 4 bases to trimming and J lost 10 bases, with 21 bases between them. The length of the CDR3 is 14 residues. CDR3 loop: CSVARETGAESQYF. As DNA, the CDR3 is TGCAGCGTTGCCCGGGAGACAGGCGCAGAATCGCAGTATTTT.

This clonotype appeared many times. Sequence at one end of the junction differs from germline and may be a read error. The chain recombines TRBV13 with TRBJ2-1; a possible D gene is TRBD2 (5 bases). The CDR3 sequence is 13 residues long. Per the germline V gene, CDR1 is PRHDT and CDR2 is FYEKMQ (reference sequence). The CDR3 sequence is CASSLARTPPSSF. The CDR3 DNA is TGTGCCAGCAGCTTAGCGAGGACTCCCCCTTCGTCCTTC.

About this clonotype: An end of the junction does not agree with germline; a read error may underlie this. V is TRBV10-3 and J is TRBJ1-6, with TRBD1 identical over 9 bases. Germline assignment: CDR1 ENHRY and CDR2 SYGVKD. The CDR3 spans 15 residues. For the CDR3, the DNA is TGTGTCACCAGACGACAGGGGGACAATAACTCACCCCTCCACTTT. It translates to CVTRRQGDNNSPLHF.

V gene TRBV20-1 combines with J gene TRBJ2-5, with D perhaps TRBD1 (6 bases). The V gene lost 4 bases and the J gene lost 1 base, with 7 bases spanning the gap. This CDR3 comprises 12 residues. The V gene's germline CDR1 is DFQATT and CDR2 SNEGSKA (reference sequence). CDR3 DNA: TGCAGTGCTATAGGGGGCCAAGAGACCCAGTACTTC. It encodes CSAIGGQETQYF.

On this clonotype itself: Since a much larger clone is just one base distant, this may be a read error. V is TRBV20-1 and J is TRBJ2-7, with 8 bases aligning to TRBD2. V was clipped by 8 bases and J by 3 bases; unmatched bases: 6. Looked up from germline, CDR1 is DFQATT and CDR2 is SNEGSKA (reference sequence). The CDR3 sequence is 12 residues long. This CDR3 reads CSTGGLVYEQYF. CDR3 bases: TGCAGTACTGGGGGACTAGTCTACGAGCAGTACTTC.

This clonotype has a count of ten or more. The chain recombines TRBV28 with TRBJ2-3; 8 nucleotides line up with TRBD1. From germline, CDR1 is MDHEN and CDR2 SYDVKM. J was trimmed by 4 bases and V by 6 bases; bases with no gene match: 9. This CDR3 region has 15 residues. The DNA for the CDR3 is TGTGCCAGCAGCGCTCGTGACAGGGGACCAGATACGCAGTATTTT. Amino acid sequence: CASSARDRGPDTQYF.

The chain is built from TRBV20-1 and TRBJ2-7, with 9 positions matching TRBD2. Trimming cost V 0 bases and J 4 bases; bases outside gene matches: 7. There are 15 residues in the CDR3. The germline V gene encodes CDR1 DFQATT and CDR2 SNEGSKA (reference sequence). DNA of the CDR3: TGCAGTGCTAGAGATGGAACTAGCGGGCAGTACGAGCAGTACTTC. This translates into CSARDGTSGQYEQYF.

Notes on this clonotype: A junction boundary mismatches the germline segment, possibly from a read error. This chain links TRBV5-4 with TRBJ1-2; a weak D match, TRBD1 (5 bases). The V gene's germline CDR1 is SGHNT and CDR2 YYREEE (reference sequence). This CDR3 contains 16 residues. For the CDR3, the DNA is TGTGCCAGTAGCTTGCCTGCGGAGGGACTGATCTATGGCTACGCCTTC. This sequence encodes CASSLPAEGLIYGYAF.

To note about this clonotype: This is likely a read error, given that the CDR3 carries no conserved phenylalanine or tryptophan at its end. This CDR3 reads CARSPGQGANSPLHY. CDR3 DNA: TGCGCCAGGAGCCCGGGACAGGGGGCAAATTCACCCCTCCACTAT. The chain carries TRBV5-1 and TRBJ1-6, with 12 bases lining up with TRBD1. The CDR3 contains 15 residues. The V gene's germline CDR1 is SGHRS and CDR2 YFSETQ. Trimming cost V 8 bases and J 7 bases; bases outside gene matches: 7.

The sample holds many counts of this clonotype. The V gene is TRBV7-9, the J gene TRBJ1-2; the D is unclear. Trimming removed 1 base from V and 7 bases from J, with 19 bases in between. Looked up from germline, CDR1 is SEHNR and CDR2 is FQNEAQ (reference sequence). This CDR3 contains 16 residues. The DNA of the CDR3 is TGTGCCAGCAGCTTAGTCAATGAAGGGCACAGAACTGGCTACACCTTC. This gives the protein CASSLVNEGHRTGYTF.

In regard to this clonotype: The germline gene is not matched at one end of the junction; a read error may be the cause. In nucleotides, the CDR3 is TGCAGCGTCAACCCTCAGGGGTACGCTTGGGAGAACCAGTACTTC. Residues: CSVNPQGYAWENQYF. The V gene is TRBV29-1, the J gene TRBJ2-5; a weak D match, TRBD1 (6 bases). Germline V gene data show CDR1 as SQVTM and CDR2 as ANQGSEA. The length of the CDR3 is 15 residues.

A single count supports this clonotype. Since a much larger clone is just one base distant, this may be a read error. The V gene is TRBV6-6, the J gene TRBJ1-6, with D possibly being TRBD1 (5 bases). Germline-derived CDR1 and CDR2 are MNHNY and SVGAGI (reference sequence). V lost 4 bases, J lost 10 bases, and 14 bases lay in between. The CDR3 extends over 14 amino acids. The CDR3 is CASSSHGAESPLHF. The CDR3 DNA is TGTGCCAGCAGTTCACATGGGGCAGAGTCACCCCTCCACTTT.

The sample holds many counts of this clonotype. This could be a read error, since a much larger clone is one nucleotide away. The rearrangement links TRBV10-2 to TRBJ2-6; D ambiguous. Germline V gene sequence: CDR1 WSHSY, CDR2 SAAADI. Deletions cut 6 bases from V and 0 bases from J, with 9 bases between. The CDR3 is 15 residues long. In nucleotides, the CDR3 is TGCGCCAGCAGGGTAGTCCCCTCTGGGGCCAACGTCCTGACTTTC. This sequence encodes CASRVVPSGANVLTF.

The chain recombines TRBV7-8 with TRBJ2-1, with TRBD2 as a possible D gene (6 bases). The CDR3 totals 16 residues. V lost 5 bases, J lost 7 bases, and 21 bases lay in between. CDR1 and CDR2 from the germline V gene are SGHVS and FQNEAQ. CDR3 nucleotides: TGTGCCAGCAGCCCTAGAGAAGCTAGCGCGAGGAATGAGCAGTTCTTC. It yields the protein CASSPREASARNEQFF. Looking up the rest from reference TRBV7-8 and TRBJ2-1 gives the full variable domain: GAGVSQSPRYKVAKRGQDVALRCDPISGHVSLFWYQQALGQGPEFLTYFQNEAQLDKSGLPSDRFFAERPEGSVSTLKIQRTQQEDSAVYLCASSPREASARNEQFFGPGTRLTVL.

Of note for this clonotype: Its ends do not fully match the called genes, so a read error is possible. The chain has TRBV10-3 and TRBJ2-3, with TRBD2 matching over 10 bases. Germline loops: CDR1 ENHRY, CDR2 SYGVKD. CDR3 length: 17 residues. The CDR3 bases are TGTGCCATAAGAGATCCGCTAGCGGGAGATCTGGCAGATACGCGGTATTTC. It translates to CAIRDPLAGDLADTRYF.

V usage is TRBV6-1 and J usage is TRBJ2-3, with D possibly TRBD2 on 5 matching bases. Trimming shortened V by 10 bases and J by 6 bases, and 20 bases separated the two germline ends. Per the germline V gene, CDR1 is MNHNS and CDR2 is SASEGT. The CDR3 loop spans 14 amino acids. The CDR3 here is CATNLQLWTDTQYF. CDR3 bases: TGTGCCACCAATCTTCAGCTCTGGACTGATACGCAGTATTTT.

This clonotype occurred a few times. A much more abundant neighbour one base away suggests this may be a read error. The chain has TRBV20-1 and TRBJ2-2, with D possibly TRBD2 on 6 matching bases. Per germline, CDR1 DFQATT and CDR2 SNEGSKA (reference sequence). The length of the CDR3 is 13 residues. This CDR3 reads CIAGTANTGELFF. The CDR3 bases are TGCATTGCTGGGACTGCGAACACCGGGGAGCTGTTTTTT.